The 18 T cell receptor beta chains below were found in one sample sequenced in a study of human T cells and chemical hapten exposure. The time point is: patch test 1, 2 weeks after DPC sensitization. Specified treatment: therapeutic diphenylcyclopropenone sensitization with weekly scalp DPC. TCRdb recomputed calls from the RACE reads with MiXCR, one row per CDR3 protein. The sample consists of about 120,000 distinct CDR3 sequences, approximately 15% of them appearing once. This specimen was whole blood, taken in connection with sensitization to the hapten diphenylcyclopropenone (DPC). These receptors all come from a man younger than 35 with alopecia areata. Some clones in this sample may be carry-over from other donors' samples.

The chain uses TRBV11-2 and TRBJ2-4; the D gene could be TRBD1 or TRBD2 (6 bases each). The CDR3 loop spans 15 amino acids. CDR1 is SGHAT, CDR2 FQNNGV, per germline. Trimming took off 7 bases at V and 3 bases at J, with 16 bases between the two ends. The CDR3 spells CASIYRAGGKNIQYF. DNA of the CDR3: TGTGCCAGCATTTACAGGGCCGGGGGCAAAAACATTCAGTACTTC.

This clonotype appeared a few times. The gene calls are TRBV5-1 and TRBJ2-7; 9 bases fit TRBD2. V lost 1 base, J lost 2 bases, and 4 bases stayed unmatched. There are 15 residues in the CDR3. Germline V gives CDR1 SGHRS, CDR2 YFSETQ. The DNA for the CDR3 is TGCGCCAGCAGCTTGATGGCTAGCGGGGCCTACGAGCAGTACTTC. Translated, it gives CASSLMASGAYEQYF. The whole variable domain, filled in from reference TRBV5-1 and TRBJ2-7, reads KAGVTQTPRYLIKTRGQQVTLSCSPISGHRSVSWYQQTPGQGLQFLFEYFSETQRNKGNFPGRFSGRQFSNSRSEMNVSTLELGDSALYLCASSLMASGAYEQYFGPGTRLTVT.

CDR3 loop: CASSLWDGQGNIQYF. CDR3 bases: TGTGCCAGCAGTTTATGGGATGGACAGGGAAACATTCAGTACTTC. The rearrangement joins TRBV28 to TRBJ2-4; 8 positions agree with TRBD1. Germline V gene lookup returns CDR1 MDHEN and CDR2 SYDVKM. J was trimmed by 6 bases and V by 0 bases; bases with no gene match: 4. The CDR3 is made up of 15 amino acids.

The chain employs TRBV7-9 and TRBJ1-5; 7 bases agree with TRBD1. Looked up from germline, CDR1 is SEHNR and CDR2 is FQNEAQ (reference sequence). Trimming removed 5 bases from V and 2 bases from J; junction bases left unmatched: 6. The CDR3 is 15 amino acids. CDR3 sequence: CASSIQGSGNQPQHF. DNA for the CDR3: TGTGCCAGCAGCATACAGGGGAGCGGCAATCAGCCCCAGCATTTT.

This clonotype was picked up a small number of times. The chain combines TRBV10-3 with TRBJ2-7, with D maybe TRBD2 (6 bases). Trimming took off 6 bases at V and 2 bases at J, with 14 bases between the two ends. Germline values: CDR1 ENHRY, CDR2 SYGVKD. CDR3 length: 14 residues. In DNA, the CDR3 is TGTGCCATCAGACTACGGAGGGATCCCTACGAGCAGTACGTC. It encodes CAIRLRRDPYEQYV.

This clonotype was picked up many times. This chain joins TRBV12-5 and TRBJ1-5; tentatively, D is TRBD1 (5 bases). This CDR3 has 20 residues. CDR1 is LGHNT, CDR2 FRNRAP, per germline. The germline V and J ends were trimmed by 0 bases and 0 bases, with 21 bases remaining between them. CDR3 in DNA: TGTGCTAGTGGTTTGGTACGAACAGGAGAGTCGCGGGATAGCAATCAGCCCCAGCATTTT. This codes for CASGLVRTGESRDSNQPQHF.

This clonotype was seen only a few times. The chain couples TRBV28 to TRBJ2-6, with D possibly matching TRBD1 (6 bases). The CDR3 is 15 residues long. V lost 6 bases, J lost 4 bases, and 13 bases lay in between. Germline CDR1 reads MDHEN; CDR2 reads SYDVKM. Here the CDR3 reads CASRKSGAGANVLTF. The CDR3 DNA follows: TGTGCCAGCAGAAAATCAGGGGCCGGGGCCAACGTCCTGACTTTC.

This clonotype was picked up a small number of times. V is TRBV20-1 and J is TRBJ2-3; D not resolved. Germline CDR1 DFQATT, CDR2 SNEGSKA (reference sequence). This CDR3 is built from 11 residues. Trimming cost V 6 bases and J 7 bases, with 11 bases left between them. CDR3 sequence (DNA): TGCAGTGCGCGAGGACCTCATACGCAGTATTTT. It translates to CSARGPHTQYF.

The rearrangement uses TRBV29-1 and TRBJ1-5; D ambiguous. Deletions cut 5 bases from V and 10 bases from J, with 12 bases between. The CDR3 totals 11 residues. Germline V gene lookup returns CDR1 SQVTM and CDR2 ANQGSEA. CDR3 sequence reads: CSVNPLYPQHF. CDR3 nucleotide sequence: TGCAGCGTTAACCCTTTATACCCCCAGCATTTT. The full variable domain, its missing parts supplied by reference TRBV29-1 and TRBJ1-5, is SAVISQKPSRDICQRGTSLTIQCQVDSQVTMMFWYRQQPGQSLTLIATANQGSEATYESGFVIDKFPISRPNLTFSTLTVSNMSPEDSSIYLCSVNPLYPQHFGDGTRLSIL.

The sample holds a few counts of this clonotype. Here the CDR3 DNA reads TGTGCCACCAGCAGTAAAACGGGGGGTGTTAAAAATGAGCAGTTCTTC. Protein: CATSSKTGGVKNEQFF. The J gene is TRBJ2-1, the V gene TRBV15; 7 nucleotides match TRBD2. V was clipped by 3 bases and J by 7 bases; unmatched bases: 12. This CDR3 has 16 residues. Germline CDR1 LNHNV, CDR2 YYDKDF (reference sequence).

This clonotype was seen repeatedly, ten times or more. The V gene is TRBV28, the J gene TRBJ2-3; a possible D gene is TRBD2 (7 bases). This CDR3 spans 15 amino acids. V was clipped by 2 bases and J by 2 bases, with 11 bases between them. Germline CDR1 MDHEN, CDR2 SYDVKM. CDR3 coding DNA: TGTGCCAGCAGTTTAGGGGGGGGGCACACAGATACGCAGTATTTT. Translation: CASSLGGGHTDTQYF.

This clonotype was recorded a few times. The CDR3 coding sequence is TGTGCCAGTAATTTGCTCCCCCGGACTTCCAGCTCTGGGGCCAACGTCCTGACTTTC. It specifies CASNLLPRTSSSGANVLTF. The chain carries TRBV19 and TRBJ2-6, with D maybe TRBD2 (5 bases). The germline V and J ends were trimmed by 7 bases and 0 bases, with 22 bases remaining between them. Germline-derived CDR1 and CDR2 are LNHDA and SQIVND (reference sequence). This CDR3 region has 19 residues.

This clonotype was counted between two and nine times. The chain is built from TRBV21-1 and TRBJ1-2; TRBD1 reflects the table's D call only, with no check against the DNA. TRBV21-1 is a pseudogene segment. The length of the CDR3 is 15 residues. Written as DNA, the CDR3 is TGTGCCAGCAGCATCCGGGACAGGCGCTTTGAGGGCTACACCTTC. It codes for CASSIRDRRFEGYTF.

This rearrangement joins TRBV3-1 to TRBJ2-3; D may be TRBD2 (5 bases). The V gene's germline CDR1 is LGHDT and CDR2 YNNKEL (reference sequence). This CDR3 has 15 amino acids. V lost 1 base, J lost 3 bases, and 11 bases lay in between. The CDR3 nucleotides are TGTGCCAGCAGCCAAGCTCAAGGACTTACAGATACGCAGTATTTT. It codes for CASSQAQGLTDTQYF.

The chain employs TRBV12-3 or TRBV12-4 and TRBJ2-1, with TRBD1 matching 10 bases. V trimming: 8 bases; J trimming: 9 bases; junction bases outside the gene matches: 7. This CDR3 region has 13 residues. The CDR3 spells CASRDRGLGEQFF. For the CDR3, the DNA is TGTGCCAGCCGGGACAGGGGCTTGGGTGAGCAGTTCTTC.

This clonotype occurred a few times. This chain uses TRBV11-2 with TRBJ2-3; 8 nucleotides agree with TRBD1. Germline V lookup: CDR1 SGHAT, CDR2 FQNNGV. J lost 2 bases, V lost 5 bases, and 18 bases had no gene match. The CDR3 is 19 residues long. CDR3 DNA: TGTGCCAGCAGCCCTCCAGGGGGCGCGATCGGGATTAACACAGATACGCAGTATTTT. Its protein is CASSPPGGAIGINTDTQYF.

The chain has TRBV4-1 and TRBJ2-7; possibly TRBD1 for D (5 bases). Trimming pared 2 bases from V and 0 bases from J, leaving 8 bases between. The CDR3 is 14 amino acids. Germline CDR1 and CDR2: MGHRA and YSYEKL. The CDR3 spells CASSQWQGSYEQYF. The CDR3 DNA is TGCGCCAGCAGCCAATGGCAGGGCTCCTACGAGCAGTACTTC.

This clonotype was detected ten times or more. The genes are TRBV18 and TRBJ1-5; 8 bases align to TRBD1. The CDR3 runs 18 residues. Germline trimming cut 4 bases from V and 0 bases from J; bases unmatched to any gene: 11. Germline V CDR1 and CDR2: KGHSH, LQKENI. Here the CDR3 reads CASSQLGTGIYSNQPQHF. The CDR3 DNA sequence: TGTGCCAGCTCACAGCTTGGGACAGGAATTTATAGCAATCAGCCCCAGCATTTT.